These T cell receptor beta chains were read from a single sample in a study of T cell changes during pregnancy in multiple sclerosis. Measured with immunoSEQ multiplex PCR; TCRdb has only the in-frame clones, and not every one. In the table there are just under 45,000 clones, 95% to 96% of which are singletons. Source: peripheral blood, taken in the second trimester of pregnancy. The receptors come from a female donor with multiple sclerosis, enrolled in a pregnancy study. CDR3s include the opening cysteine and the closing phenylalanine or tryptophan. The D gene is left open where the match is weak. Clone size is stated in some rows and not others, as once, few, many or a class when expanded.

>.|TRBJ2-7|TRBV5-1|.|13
TGCGCCAGCTCAGAGGGAGGGGGGTACGAGCAGTACTTC
CASSEGGGYEQYF
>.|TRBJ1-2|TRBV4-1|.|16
TGCGCCAGCAGCCAAGATCCAGGGAGGGTTAACTATGGCTACACCTTC
CASSQDPGRVNYGYTF
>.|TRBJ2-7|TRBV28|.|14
TGTGCCAGCAGCCCCTCCGGTCTTTCCTACGAGCAGTACTTC
CASSPSGLSYEQYF
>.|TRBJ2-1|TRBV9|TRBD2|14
TGTGCCAGCAAGAGCGGGGGCCGATATAGTGAGCAGTTCTTC
CASKSGGRYSEQFF
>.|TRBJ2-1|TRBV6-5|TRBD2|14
TGTGCCAGCTCTAATCCTAGCGGATACAATGAGCAGTTCTTC
CASSNPSGYNEQFF
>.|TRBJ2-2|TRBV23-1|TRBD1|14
TGCGCCAGCGGACAGGGGGCAAACACCGGGGAGCTGTTTTTT
CASGQGANTGELFF
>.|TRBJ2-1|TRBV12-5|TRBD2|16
TGTGCTAGTGGTTTGGAAAGACTAGCGGGAGTTAGTGAGCAGTTCTTC
CASGLERLAGVSEQFF
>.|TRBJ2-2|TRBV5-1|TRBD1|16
TGCGCCAGCAGTTCCGGCTTGGACAGGGGTATCGGGGAGCTGTTTTTT
CASSSGLDRGIGELFF
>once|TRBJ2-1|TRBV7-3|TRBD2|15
TGTGCCAGCAGCTTAAGGGCGGGGGGATACAATGAGCAGTTCTTC
CASSLRAGGYNEQFF
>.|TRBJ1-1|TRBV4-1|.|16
TGCGCCAGCAGCCAAGATGAGGGTCCGGGATGGGTTCAAGCTTTCTTT
CASSQDEGPGWVQAFF
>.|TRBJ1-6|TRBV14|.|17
TGTGCCAGCAGCCAATTCTTTAGGGGTACAATGAATTCACCCCTCCACTTT
CASSQFFRGTMNSPLHF
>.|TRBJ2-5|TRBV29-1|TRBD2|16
TGCAGCGTTGAAGACCTAGCGGGAGGCTCCCAAGAGACCCAGTACTTC
CSVEDLAGGSQETQYF
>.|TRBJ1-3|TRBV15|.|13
TGTGCCACCGGGCAGGGCTCTGGAAACACCATATATTTT
CATGQGSGNTIYF
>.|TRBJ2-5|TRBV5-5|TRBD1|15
TGTGCCAGCAGCTCGCTTACAGGGGGCCAAGAGACCCAGTACTTC
CASSSLTGGQETQYF